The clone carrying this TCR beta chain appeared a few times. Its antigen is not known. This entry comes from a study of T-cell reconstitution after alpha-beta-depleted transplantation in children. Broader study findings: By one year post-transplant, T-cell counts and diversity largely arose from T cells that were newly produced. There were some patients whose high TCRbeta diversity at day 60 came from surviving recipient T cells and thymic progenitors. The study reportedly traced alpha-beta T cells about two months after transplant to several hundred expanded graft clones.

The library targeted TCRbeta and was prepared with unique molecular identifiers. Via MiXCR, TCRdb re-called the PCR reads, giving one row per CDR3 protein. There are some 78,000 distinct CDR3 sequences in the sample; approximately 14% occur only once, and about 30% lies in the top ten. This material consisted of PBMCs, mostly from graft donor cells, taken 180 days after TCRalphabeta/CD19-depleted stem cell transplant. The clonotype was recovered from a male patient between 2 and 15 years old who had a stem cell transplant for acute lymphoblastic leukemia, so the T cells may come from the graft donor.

The DNA of the CDR3 is TGTGCCAGCAGCCAAGAAGGCAGGGGGCCGAACACCGGGGAGCTGTTTTTT. Amino acids: CASSQEGRGPNTGELFF. V is TRBV3-1 and J is TRBJ2-2; 8 positions agree with TRBD1. CDR1 and CDR2 (germline): LGHDT, YNNKEL (reference sequence). There are 17 residues in the CDR3. The ends lost 0 bases at V and 0 bases at J; junction bases unmatched: 3.